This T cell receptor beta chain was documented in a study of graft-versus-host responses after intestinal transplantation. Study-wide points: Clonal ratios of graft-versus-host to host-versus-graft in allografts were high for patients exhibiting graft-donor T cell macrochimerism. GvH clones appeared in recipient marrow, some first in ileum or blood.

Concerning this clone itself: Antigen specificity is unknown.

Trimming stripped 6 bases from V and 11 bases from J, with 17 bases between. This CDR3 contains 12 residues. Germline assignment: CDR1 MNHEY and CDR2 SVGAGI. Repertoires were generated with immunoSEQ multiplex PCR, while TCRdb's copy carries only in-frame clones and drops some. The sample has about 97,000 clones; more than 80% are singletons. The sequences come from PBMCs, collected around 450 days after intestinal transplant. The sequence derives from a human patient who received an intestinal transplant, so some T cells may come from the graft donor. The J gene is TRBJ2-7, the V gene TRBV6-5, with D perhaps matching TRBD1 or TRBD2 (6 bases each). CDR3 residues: CASSPSGGREYF. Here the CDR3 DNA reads TGTGCCAGCAGCCCAAGTGGGGGGCGGGAGTACTTC.